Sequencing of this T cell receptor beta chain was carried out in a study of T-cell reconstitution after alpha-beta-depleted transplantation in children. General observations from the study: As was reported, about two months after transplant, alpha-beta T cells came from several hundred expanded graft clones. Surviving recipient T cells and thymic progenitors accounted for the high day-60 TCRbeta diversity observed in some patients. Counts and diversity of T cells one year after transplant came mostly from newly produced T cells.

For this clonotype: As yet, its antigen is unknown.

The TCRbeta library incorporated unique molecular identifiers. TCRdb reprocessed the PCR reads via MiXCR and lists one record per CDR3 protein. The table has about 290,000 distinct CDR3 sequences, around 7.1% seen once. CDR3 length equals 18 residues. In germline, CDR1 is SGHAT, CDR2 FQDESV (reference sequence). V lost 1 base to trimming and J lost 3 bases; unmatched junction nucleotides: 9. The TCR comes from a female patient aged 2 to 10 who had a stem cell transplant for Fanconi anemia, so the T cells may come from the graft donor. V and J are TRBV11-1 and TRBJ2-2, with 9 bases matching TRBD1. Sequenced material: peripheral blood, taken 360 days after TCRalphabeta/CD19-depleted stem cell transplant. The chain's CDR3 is CASSLVATGGWDTGELFF. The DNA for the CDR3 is TGTGCCAGCAGCTTAGTAGCAACAGGGGGCTGGGACACCGGGGAGCTGTTTTTT.